In its sample, the clone carrying this T cell receptor (beta chain) was seen once. The target antigen is unknown. Treatment of the sample: oral pan-JAK inhibitor, 5-10 mg twice daily. The researchers isolated CD4+ and CD8+ T cells from PBMCs by sorting. Per the germline V gene, CDR1 is SQVTM and CDR2 is ANQGSEA. Trimming shortened V by 6 bases and J by 3 bases, and 27 bases separated the two germline ends. CDR3 length: 17 amino acids. This entry is derived from a study of CD8+ T cells in alopecia areata. Study-level points and caveats: Scalp samples also yield sequences of resident alphabeta T cells from normal skin.

The sequencing template was cDNA reverse transcribed from extracted RNA. Profiled with immunoSEQ multiplex PCR; TCRdb holds only in-frame clones, not every one. The sample carries 100,000 to 150,000 clones, about 59% recorded once. The source material was CD4+ T cells sorted from blood, sampled at week 4, from a patient treated with tofacitinib. V is TRBV29-1 and J is TRBJ2-7, with D perhaps TRBD1 or TRBD2 (5 bases each). The receptor's source is a human donor with alopecia areata. The DNA of the CDR3 is TGCAGCGTCCTGAAGTTGAACCAGGGAGAGAATCGCTACGAGCAGTACTTC. Translation: CSVLKLNQGENRYEQYF.